A selection of T cell receptor beta chains follows, all from one sample in a study of blood T cell repertoires in COVID-19. Only in-frame clones appear in the TCRdb table, and some are missing; sequencing was by immunoSEQ multiplex PCR. Here the sample spans fewer than 350,000 clones, around 86% being singletons. Sequencing input: PBMCs or T cells enriched from blood (not recorded which). The receptors derive from a man aged 55 to 70 who had recovered from COVID-19. CDR3s include the opening cysteine and the closing phenylalanine or tryptophan. A D gene is named only where the DNA matches it firmly. The size of a clone is reported for some rows only, either as once, few or many, or as a class for expanded clones.

NA	TRBV7-2	TRBJ1-1	NA	15	TGTGCCAGCAGCTTAGCGCTCAGGGGATCGACTGAAGCTTTCTTT	CASSLALRGSTEAFF
NA	TRBV18	TRBJ2-3	NA	14	TGTGCCAGCTCTCCAGAGGATCCTCCAGATACGCAGTATTTT	CASSPEDPPDTQYF
NA	TRBV5-4	TRBJ1-4	NA	14	TGTGCCAGCAGCTTGGCGGGGGCTAATGAAAAACTGTTTTTT	CASSLAGANEKLFF
few	TRBV11-3	TRBJ2-1	NA	14	TGTGCCAGCAGCCGTAGCGGCTCCTACAATGAGCAGTTCTTC	CASSRSGSYNEQFF
NA	TRBV4-3	TRBJ2-2	NA	14	TGCGCCAGCAGCTTTAGCGGGAACACCGGGGAGCTGTTTTTT	CASSFSGNTGELFF
NA	TRBV12-3/TRBV12-4	TRBJ2-7	TRBD2	13	TGTGCCAGCAGTTCTAGCGGGACCTACGAGCAGTACTTC	CASSSSGTYEQYF
NA	TRBV5-1	TRBJ1-1	NA	13	TGCGCCAGCAGCGGAGAAGGGGGCACTGAAGCTTTCTTT	CASSGEGGTEAFF
NA	TRBV2	TRBJ2-3	TRBD2	15	TGTGCCGCCATCGGGCTAGCGGGAGCCACAGATACGCAGTATTTT	CAAIGLAGATDTQYF
NA	TRBV6-7	TRBJ2-2	TRBD1	15	TGTGCCAGCAGTTCCCAGGGGGCTGACACCGGGGAGCTGTTTTTT	CASSSQGADTGELFF
once	TRBV2	TRBJ2-1	TRBD1	14	TGTGCCAGCACTACGGACAGGGGTGGGAATGAGCAGTTCTTC	CASTTDRGGNEQFF
once	TRBV4-1	TRBJ2-3	NA	17	TGCGCCAGCAGCCAAGATCCGCGGGACCAGAGCACAGATACGCAGTATTTT	CASSQDPRDQSTDTQYF
few	TRBV7-2	TRBJ1-5	TRBD1	16	TGTGCCAGCAGTATGGCGGGACAGGTTGGAAATCAGCCCCAGCATTTT	CASSMAGQVGNQPQHF
NA	TRBV10-3	TRBJ2-5	TRBD2	16	TGTGCCATCAGTGGGACTAGCGGGAGATTGGGAGAGACCCAGTACTTC	CAISGTSGRLGETQYF
NA	TRBV19	TRBJ2-5	TRBD2	16	TGTGCCAGTAGTATAGTTCCAGTCGCGGGGGGAGAGACCCAGTACTTC	CASSIVPVAGGETQYF
NA	TRBV27	TRBJ2-7	TRBD1	15	TGTGCCAGCAGTCCAAAGACAGGGGGCATCTACGAGCAGTACTTC	CASSPKTGGIYEQYF
NA	TRBV27	TRBJ2-7	TRBD1	16	TGTGCCAGCAGAGACTCAGGGGGCTCAACGGTCTACGAGCAGTACTTC	CASRDSGGSTVYEQYF
NA	TRBV28	TRBJ2-2	NA	14	TGTGCCAGCAGTTTACCCACGGACACCGGGGAGCTGTTTTTT	CASSLPTDTGELFF
few	TRBV5-1	TRBJ2-2	TRBD1	16	TGCGCCAGCAGCTTGGAGGGACAGGGGAACACCGGGGAGCTGTTTTTT	CASSLEGQGNTGELFF
NA	TRBV28	TRBJ2-4	TRBD2	15	TGTGCCAGCAGTTTTAGACTAGCCGGCAAAAACATTCAGTACTTC	CASSFRLAGKNIQYF
NA	TRBV5-4	TRBJ1-4	TRBD1	15	TGTGCCAGCAGCATCAGACAGGGGGCGTATGAAAAACTGTTTTTT	CASSIRQGAYEKLFF
few	TRBV9	TRBJ1-1	NA	14	TGTGCCAGCAGCGTTCTCACAGGGAACACTGAAGCTTTCTTT	CASSVLTGNTEAFF
NA	TRBV29-1	TRBJ2-1	NA	14	TGCAGCGTCGTGTCGGGGTCCACCTACAATGAGCAGTTCTTC	CSVVSGSTYNEQFF
NA	TRBV6-5	TRBJ2-4	NA	16	TGTGCCAGCAGTTACGACCGGGGAGAACTCAAAAACATTCAGTACTTC	CASSYDRGELKNIQYF
once	TRBV10-3	TRBJ2-3	TRBD2	15	TGTGCCATCAGTGAAGGGCTAGCGGGGTGGGATACGCAGTATTTT	CAISEGLAGWDTQYF
once	TRBV5-1	TRBJ1-2	TRBD1	15	TGCGCCAGCAGCTTGGCGGGAGGGGGCGGCTATGGCTACACCTTC	CASSLAGGGGYGYTF
NA	TRBV29-1	TRBJ2-5	NA	13	TGCAGCGTTGAAGTCAGGGGACGAGAGACCCAGTACTTC	CSVEVRGRETQYF
once	TRBV19	TRBJ1-5	TRBD1	15	TGTGCCAGTACGGGGACAGTTTATAGCAATCAGCCCCAGCATTTT	CASTGTVYSNQPQHF
NA	TRBV30	TRBJ2-6	TRBD1	17	TGTGCCTGGAGTGATAAGGGACAGCCGGCTGGGGCCAACGTCCTGACTTTC	CAWSDKGQPAGANVLTF
NA	TRBV28	TRBJ1-5	TRBD1	15	TGTGCCAGCAGTTCGGACAGGGTTGAGGTTCAGCCCCAGCATTTT	CASSSDRVEVQPQHF
few	TRBV5-5	TRBJ2-5	NA	13	TGTGCCAGCAGCCCGGGACACCTGGGGACCCAGTACTTC	CASSPGHLGTQYF
NA	TRBV5-1	TRBJ1-4	NA	14	TGCGCCAGCAGCTCGGACGGAGGGTATGAAAAACTGTTTTTT	CASSSDGGYEKLFF